This paragraph reports one TCR beta chain. Its specificity is not known. The sample is drawn from a study of T cells after posttransplantation cyclophosphamide. The study's findings and limits: Recipient CMV seropositivity and CMV reactivation strongly tracked TRB clonality. Blood and skin or GI T cell repertoires showed limited TRB overlap. Donor CD8+ memory clones often dominated recipient blood repertoires at later times.

There are 16 residues in the CDR3. V shed 7 bases and J 5 bases; nucleotides not matched to a gene: 11. The germline V gene encodes CDR1 SEHNR and CDR2 FQNEAQ (reference sequence). This related bone marrow graft donor gave peripheral blood on the day of marrow donation. Clones were sequenced by immunoSEQ multiplex PCR, and TCRdb holds only the in-frame ones, with some missing. Of about 52,000 clones in the sample, 94% were seen once. The sequence came from a woman in her 30s in good health and a related stem cell transplant donor. Sequenced material: PBMCs. The chain uses TRBV7-9 and TRBJ2-2, with 9 bases matching TRBD1. The CDR3 reads CASTVGGTGRTGELFF. CDR3 bases: TGTGCCAGCACCGTGGGTGGGACAGGGCGAACCGGGGAGCTGTTTTTT.